This TCR beta chain originates from a study of early T cells in non-severe SARS-CoV-2 infection. Overall study context: Sequencing used unsorted whole-blood bulk RNA, so chains lack pairing.

The CDR3 consists of 12 residues. V was pared by 0 bases and J by 7 bases, with 5 bases between. Germline V gene lookup returns CDR1 SGHRS and CDR2 YFSETQ. Individually, cDNA molecules had unique molecular identifiers attached to them. TCRdb itself ran the 5' RACE reads through MiXCR, one entry per CDR3 protein. Of 65,000 to 95,000 distinct CDR3 sequences listed, about 9.6% are singletons. J is TRBJ2-4 and V is TRBV5-1; D unresolved. Sequencing was carried out using whole blood. This TCR derives from an adult who was a healthcare worker with PCR-confirmed SARS-CoV-2 infection or an uninfected control (not recorded which). CDR3 protein: CASSLDLNIQYF. The DNA for the CDR3 is TGCGCCAGCAGCTTGGATCTGAACATTCAGTACTTC. Using reference TRBV5-1 and TRBJ2-4 for the parts outside the CDR3, the full variable domain is KAGVTQTPRYLIKTRGQQVTLSCSPISGHRSVSWYQQTPGQGLQFLFEYFSETQRNKGNFPGRFSGRQFSNSRSEMNVSTLELGDSALYLCASSLDLNIQYFGAGTRLSVL.